A selection of T cell receptor beta chains follows, all from one sample in a study of brain metastases from non-small cell lung cancer. TCRdb's copy holds only in-frame clones and misses some; the assay was immunoSEQ multiplex PCR. The sample has around 4,600 clones, around nine tenths seen once; the top ten hold about an eighth. The sample comprised tissue from a brain metastasis. The source of these receptors is a donor aged 40 or older with non-small cell lung cancer. The CDR3 runs from the conserved cysteine through the conserved F or W. The D gene is left open where the match is weak. Size values are once, few and many counts, or a class for expanded clones, and some rows have none.

CDR3aa: CASSYYGRGDNEQFF
CDR3nt: TGTGCCAGCAGTTACTACGGGAGAGGTGACAATGAGCAGTTCTTC
abundance: -
d_gene: -
j_gene: TRBJ2-1
v_gene: TRBV6-5
len: 15

CDR3aa: CAWSSSWTSGINEQFF
CDR3nt: TGTGCCTGGAGCTCCTCCTGGACTAGCGGGATAAATGAGCAGTTCTTC
abundance: -
d_gene: TRBD2
j_gene: TRBJ2-1
v_gene: TRBV30
len: 16

CDR3aa: CASSTQRGNQPQHF
CDR3nt: TGTGCCAGCTCAACTCAGAGGGGCAATCAGCCCCAGCATTTT
abundance: -
d_gene: -
j_gene: TRBJ1-5
v_gene: TRBV18
len: 14

CDR3aa: CASSPGTSRHEQYF
CDR3nt: TGTGCCAGCAGCCCCGGGACTAGCCGCCACGAGCAGTACTTC
abundance: -
d_gene: TRBD2
j_gene: TRBJ2-7
v_gene: TRBV13
len: 14

CDR3aa: CASVKTGGGASTDTQYF
CDR3nt: TGCGCCAGCGTAAAGACAGGAGGGGGGGCGAGCACAGATACGCAGTATTTT
abundance: -
d_gene: -
j_gene: TRBJ2-3
v_gene: TRBV4-1
len: 17

CDR3aa: CASDPGVNEKLFF
CDR3nt: TGTGCCAGCGACCCAGGAGTGAATGAAAAACTGTTTTTT
abundance: -
d_gene: -
j_gene: TRBJ1-4
v_gene: TRBV6-5
len: 13

CDR3aa: CASSSRVSEAFF
CDR3nt: TGTGCCAGCAGTTCCAGGGTCAGCGAAGCTTTCTTT
abundance: -
d_gene: -
j_gene: TRBJ1-1
v_gene: TRBV6-2/TRBV6-3
len: 12

CDR3aa: CASSPRDTGYYGYTF
CDR3nt: TGTGCCAGCAGCCCTAGGGACACCGGTTACTATGGCTACACCTTC
abundance: -
d_gene: -
j_gene: TRBJ1-2
v_gene: TRBV5-4
len: 15

CDR3aa: CASSVLPGEQETQYF
CDR3nt: TGTGCCAGCAGTGTTCTCCCCGGGGAACAAGAGACCCAGTACTTC
abundance: -
d_gene: -
j_gene: TRBJ2-5
v_gene: TRBV2
len: 15

CDR3aa: CASSLRLNTGELFF
CDR3nt: TGTGCCAGCAGCTTACGCCTAAACACCGGGGAGCTGTTTTTT
abundance: -
d_gene: -
j_gene: TRBJ2-2
v_gene: TRBV7-6
len: 14

CDR3aa: CASRTGYEQYF
CDR3nt: TGTGCCAGTAGGACAGGATACGAGCAGTACTTC
abundance: -
d_gene: -
j_gene: TRBJ2-7
v_gene: TRBV19
len: 11

CDR3aa: CASKMGGAETEAFF
CDR3nt: TGTGCCAGCAAAATGGGGGGCGCGGAGACTGAAGCTTTCTTT
abundance: -
d_gene: -
j_gene: TRBJ1-1
v_gene: TRBV27
len: 14

CDR3aa: CASSSSDRVAGYTF
CDR3nt: TGTGCCAGCAGTTCCAGTGACAGGGTGGCTGGCTACACCTTC
abundance: -
d_gene: TRBD1
j_gene: TRBJ1-2
v_gene: TRBV27
len: 14

CDR3aa: CTSSLAPEGEKLFF
CDR3nt: TGTACCAGCAGTTTGGCCCCAGAGGGTGAAAAACTGTTTTTT
abundance: -
d_gene: -
j_gene: TRBJ1-4
v_gene: TRBV6-5
len: 14

CDR3aa: CASWVNGRNEQYF
CDR3nt: TGTGCCAGCTGGGTTAACGGGAGGAACGAGCAGTACTTC
abundance: -
d_gene: TRBD2
j_gene: TRBJ2-7
v_gene: TRBV27
len: 13

CDR3aa: CASRQVPWDEQFF
CDR3nt: TGCGCCAGCAGGCAGGTACCCTGGGATGAGCAGTTCTTC
abundance: few
d_gene: -
j_gene: TRBJ2-1
v_gene: TRBV23-1
len: 13

CDR3aa: CASDRGYEQYF
CDR3nt: TGTGCCAGCGACAGGGGCTACGAGCAGTACTTC
abundance: -
d_gene: TRBD1
j_gene: TRBJ2-7
v_gene: TRBV28
len: 11

CDR3aa: CASSLDLNTGELFF
CDR3nt: TGCGCCAGCAGCTTGGACCTCAACACCGGGGAGCTGTTTTTT
abundance: -
d_gene: -
j_gene: TRBJ2-2
v_gene: TRBV5-1
len: 14

CDR3aa: CASSVGQDTGELFF
CDR3nt: TGTGCCAGCAGTGTGGGACAGGACACCGGGGAGCTGTTTTTT
abundance: -
d_gene: TRBD1
j_gene: TRBJ2-2
v_gene: TRBV6-4
len: 14

CDR3aa: CASSLGWAGGNGYTF
CDR3nt: TGCGCCAGCAGCTTGGGGTGGGCAGGGGGTAACGGCTACACCTTC
abundance: once
d_gene: TRBD1
j_gene: TRBJ1-2
v_gene: TRBV5-1
len: 15

CDR3aa: CATSDVTGGVNEQFF
CDR3nt: TGTGCCACCAGTGATGTCACAGGGGGCGTCAATGAGCAGTTCTTC
abundance: -
d_gene: TRBD1
j_gene: TRBJ2-1
v_gene: TRBV24-1
len: 15

CDR3aa: CASSDRNYDEQFF
CDR3nt: TGTGCCAGCTCGGACAGGAACTACGATGAGCAGTTCTTC
abundance: -
d_gene: TRBD1
j_gene: TRBJ2-1
v_gene: TRBV28
len: 13

CDR3aa: CSVEDTVNYEQYF
CDR3nt: TGCAGCGTTGAAGACACAGTGAACTACGAGCAGTACTTC
abundance: -
d_gene: -
j_gene: TRBJ2-7
v_gene: TRBV29-1
len: 13

CDR3aa: CATRTGFDTGELFF
CDR3nt: TGTGCCACCCGAACGGGTTTTGACACCGGGGAGCTGTTTTTT
abundance: -
d_gene: -
j_gene: TRBJ2-2
v_gene: TRBV6-5
len: 14

CDR3aa: CASRQGNSPLHF
CDR3nt: TGCGCCAGCAGACAGGGGAATTCACCCCTCCACTTT
abundance: -
d_gene: TRBD1
j_gene: TRBJ1-6
v_gene: TRBV4-3
len: 12

CDR3aa: CASSPQTRKAQYF
CDR3nt: TGTGCCAGCAGCCCGCAAACCCGGAAGGCCCAGTACTTC
abundance: -
d_gene: -
j_gene: TRBJ2-5
v_gene: TRBV7-9
len: 13

CDR3aa: CASSWATSGSRFF
CDR3nt: TGTGCCAGCAGCTGGGCGACTAGCGGGAGTCGGTTCTTC
abundance: once
d_gene: TRBD2
j_gene: TRBJ2-1
v_gene: TRBV7-2
len: 13

CDR3aa: CASSQVPRSSGNTIYF
CDR3nt: TGCGCCAGCAGCCAAGTTCCGAGAAGCTCTGGAAACACCATATATTTT
abundance: -
d_gene: -
j_gene: TRBJ1-3
v_gene: TRBV4-1
len: 16

CDR3aa: CAINELRDSSSGNTIYF
CDR3nt: TGTGCCATCAATGAGTTGAGGGACTCTTCCTCTGGAAACACCATATATTTT
abundance: -
d_gene: -
j_gene: TRBJ1-3
v_gene: TRBV10-3
len: 17

CDR3aa: CAISESGGVGNEQFF
CDR3nt: TGTGCCATCAGTGAGTCGGGCGGGGTTGGGAATGAGCAGTTCTTC
abundance: once
d_gene: -
j_gene: TRBJ2-1
v_gene: TRBV10-3
len: 15

CDR3aa: CASSSLTDTQYF
CDR3nt: TGTGCCAGCAGTTCGTTGACAGATACGCAGTATTTT
abundance: once
d_gene: -
j_gene: TRBJ2-3
v_gene: TRBV28
len: 12

CDR3aa: CAWSAGAGGYTF
CDR3nt: TGTGCCTGGAGTGCAGGGGCCGGTGGCTACACCTTC
abundance: -
d_gene: -
j_gene: TRBJ1-2
v_gene: TRBV30
len: 12

CDR3aa: CASRDSYGYTF
CDR3nt: TGTGCCAGCAGAGATAGCTATGGCTACACCTTC
abundance: -
d_gene: -
j_gene: TRBJ1-2
v_gene: TRBV6-6
len: 11

CDR3aa: CASSAGLAGGGATDTQYF
CDR3nt: TGTGCCAGCAGTGCGGGGCTAGCGGGAGGAGGGGCCACAGATACGCAGTATTTT
abundance: -
d_gene: TRBD2
j_gene: TRBJ2-3
v_gene: TRBV6-1
len: 18

CDR3aa: CAWSVGLGRWGAFF
CDR3nt: TGTGCCTGGAGTGTAGGGTTGGGGAGGTGGGGAGCTTTCTTT
abundance: -
d_gene: -
j_gene: TRBJ1-1
v_gene: TRBV30
len: 14

CDR3aa: CASSSGDSSGANVLTF
CDR3nt: TGTGCCAGCAGTTCCGGGGATAGCTCTGGGGCCAACGTCCTGACTTTC
abundance: few
d_gene: -
j_gene: TRBJ2-6
v_gene: TRBV6-4
len: 16

CDR3aa: CASSPGGGNYGYTF
CDR3nt: TGTGCCAGCAGCCCAGGGGGAGGTAACTATGGCTACACCTTC
abundance: -
d_gene: TRBD1
j_gene: TRBJ1-2
v_gene: TRBV14
len: 14

CDR3aa: CASSSAGGRQETQYF
CDR3nt: TGTGCCAGCAGTTCAGCGGGGGGGAGGCAAGAGACCCAGTACTTC
abundance: -
d_gene: TRBD2
j_gene: TRBJ2-5
v_gene: TRBV2
len: 15